This TCR beta chain emerged from a study of blood T cell repertoires in COVID-19. The method was immunoSEQ multiplex PCR; TCRdb's version includes in-frame clones alone and lacks a portion of them. This table has about 180,000 clones, approximately 88% appearing once. Sample: peripheral blood. The receptor's source is a woman in her 30s with acute or convalescent COVID-19.

CDR3 in amino acids: CASSQGHSSYEQYF. As DNA, the CDR3 is TGTGCCAGCAGCCAAGGCCACTCGTCCTACGAGCAGTACTTC. This chain uses TRBV3-1 (or the pseudogene TRBV3-2) with TRBJ2-7, with no clear D. The CDR3 sequence is 14 residues long. V lost 1 base, J lost 1 base, and 8 bases lay in between. Germline loops: CDR1 LGHDT, CDR2 YNNKEL (reference sequence).